Given below is one TCR beta chain in context. The antigen remains undetermined. TCRbeta libraries averaged around 42,000 productive templates per sample. Using immunoSEQ multiplex PCR, the repertoire was profiled, and TCRdb retains in-frame clones only, with some absent. This sample has about 12,000 clones, with roughly 76% found just once. This sample is drawn from a study of STAT3 mutations in large granular lymphocyte leukemia. About the study: Immunosuppressive therapy was given to more than half of T-LGLL patients. General study points: Treatment regimens differed across patients between samplings. At least one immunodominant TCR beta clonotype appeared in every T-cell large granular lymphocyte leukemia patient. Clonal expansion was inferred from samples taken at other timepoints.

The germline V and J ends were trimmed by 5 bases and 4 bases, with 9 bases remaining between them. This CDR3 spans 12 amino acids. Per germline, CDR1 MNHEY and CDR2 SMNVEV (reference sequence). The clonotype originates from a man aged 60-69 years with T-cell large granular lymphocyte leukemia. Some clones in this sample may be carry-over from other donors' samples. J is TRBJ2-7 and V is TRBV27, with D possibly TRBD1 on 5 matching bases. The sample was peripheral blood mononuclear cells. CDR3 protein: CASSPSGYEQYF. The CDR3 DNA reads as TGTGCCAGCAGTCCGTCAGGGTACGAGCAGTACTTC.